This T cell receptor beta chain was identified during a study of T cells in Graves' hyperthyroidism and ophthalmopathy. Whole-study findings and limits: From stable hyperthyroidism, ophthalmopathy was separated by a 13 V-J model. Before onset, by a median of around six months, the model predicted ophthalmopathy. Blood also carried most thyroid clonotypes expanded above 0.001.

Diagnosis rested on symptoms, serum thyroxine and TRAb, thyroid ultrasound, and orbital computed tomography. This CDR3 has 15 residues. Germline V gives CDR1 ENHRY, CDR2 SYGVKD. Losses at the gene ends were 3 bases for V and 0 bases for J; bases not matched to a gene: 5. In the case of this clonotype: What it binds is unknown.

The CDR3 regions of TCR beta were amplified from RNA transcripts. TCR CDR3 regions were first amplified by RT-PCR with HTBI primers. From the multiplex PCR reads, TCRdb called clonotypes with MiXCR, one entry per CDR3 protein. Among roughly 500,000 distinct CDR3 sequences listed, 40% to 50% were seen once. The chain has TRBV10-3 and TRBJ2-7, with 7 bases aligning to TRBD1. This TCR derives from an adult woman with Graves' disease, either hyperthyroidism or ophthalmopathy (not recorded which). Source material: peripheral blood or thyroid tissue (not recorded which). DNA for the CDR3: TGTGCCATCAGTGACGGGACAGTTCACTCCTACGAGCAGTACTTC. Translating it yields CAISDGTVHSYEQYF.